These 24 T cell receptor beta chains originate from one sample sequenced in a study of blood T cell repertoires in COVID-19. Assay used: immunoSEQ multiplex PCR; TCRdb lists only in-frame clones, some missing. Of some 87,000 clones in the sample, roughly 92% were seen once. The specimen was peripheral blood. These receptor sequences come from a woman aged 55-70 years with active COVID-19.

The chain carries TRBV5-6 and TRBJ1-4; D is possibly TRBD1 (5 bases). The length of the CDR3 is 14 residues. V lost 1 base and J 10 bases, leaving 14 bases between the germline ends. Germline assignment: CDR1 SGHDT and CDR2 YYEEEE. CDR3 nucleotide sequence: TGTGCCAGCAGCTTGTATTCATCAAGGGGAAAACTGTTTTTT. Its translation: CASSLYSSRGKLFF.

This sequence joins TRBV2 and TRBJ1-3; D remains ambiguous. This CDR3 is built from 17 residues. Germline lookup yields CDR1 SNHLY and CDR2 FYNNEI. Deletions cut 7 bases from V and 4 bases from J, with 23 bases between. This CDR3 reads CASTRRRAGTGGNTIYF. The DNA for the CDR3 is TGTGCCAGCACCCGAAGGAGGGCCGGCACGGGGGGAAACACCATATATTTT. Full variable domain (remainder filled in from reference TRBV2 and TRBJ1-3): EPEVTQTPSHQVTQMGQEVILRCVPISNHLYFYWYRQILGQKVEFLVSFYNNEISEKSEIFDDQFSVERPDGSNFTLKIRSTKLEDSAMYFCASTRRRAGTGGNTIYFGEGSWLTVV.

CDR3 DNA sequence: TGTGCCAGCAGCGCAGCCAGGGCCGAGCAGTACTTC. It codes for CASSAARAEQYF. This rearrangement joins TRBV7-9 to TRBJ2-7, with D tentatively TRBD1 (5 bases). The V end was cut by 5 bases, the J end by 6 bases, with 11 bases between. Germline-derived CDR1 and CDR2 are SEHNR and FQNEAQ (reference sequence). The CDR3 is made up of 12 amino acids.

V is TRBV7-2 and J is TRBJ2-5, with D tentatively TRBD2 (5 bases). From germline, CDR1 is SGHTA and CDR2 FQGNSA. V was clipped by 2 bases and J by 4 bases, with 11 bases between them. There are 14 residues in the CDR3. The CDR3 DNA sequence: TGTGCCAGCAGCTTATCCACTAGAGTAGAGACCCAGTACTTC. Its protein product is CASSLSTRVETQYF.

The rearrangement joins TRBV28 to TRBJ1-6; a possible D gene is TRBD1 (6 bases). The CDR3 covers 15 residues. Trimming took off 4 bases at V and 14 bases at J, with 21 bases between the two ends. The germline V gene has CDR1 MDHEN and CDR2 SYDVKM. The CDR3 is CASSSQGPPSRTLHF. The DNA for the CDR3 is TGTGCCAGCAGTTCCCAGGGGCCCCCCTCTAGGACCCTCCACTTT.

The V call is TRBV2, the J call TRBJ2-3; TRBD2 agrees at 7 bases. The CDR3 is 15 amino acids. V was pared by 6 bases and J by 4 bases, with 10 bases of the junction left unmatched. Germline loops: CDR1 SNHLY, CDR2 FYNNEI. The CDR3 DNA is TGTGCCAGCAGGCGCTTCGGGGGAGGGTCAGATACGCAGTATTTT. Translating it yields CASRRFGGGSDTQYF.

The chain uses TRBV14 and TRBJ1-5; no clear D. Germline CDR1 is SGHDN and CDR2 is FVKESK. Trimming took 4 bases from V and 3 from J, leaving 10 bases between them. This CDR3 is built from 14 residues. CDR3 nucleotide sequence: TGTGCCAGCAGCCGAGCGGGTTCCAATCAGCCCCAGCATTTT. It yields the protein CASSRAGSNQPQHF.

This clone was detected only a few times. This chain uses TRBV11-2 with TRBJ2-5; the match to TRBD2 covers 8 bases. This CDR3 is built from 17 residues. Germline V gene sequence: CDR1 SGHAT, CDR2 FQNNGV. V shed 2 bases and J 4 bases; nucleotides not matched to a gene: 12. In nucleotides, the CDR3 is TGTGCCAGCAGCTTATTCCTAGCGGGTGGGTTTACAGAGACCCAGTACTTC. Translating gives CASSLFLAGGFTETQYF.

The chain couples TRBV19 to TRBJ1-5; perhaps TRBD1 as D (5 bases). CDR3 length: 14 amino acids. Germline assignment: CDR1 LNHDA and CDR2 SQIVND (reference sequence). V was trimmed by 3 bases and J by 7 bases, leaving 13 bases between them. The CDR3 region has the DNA TGTGCCAGTAGTATGGAAAGGGGAAGGCAGCCCCAGCATTTT. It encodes CASSMERGRQPQHF.

The CDR3 coding sequence is TGTGCCAGCAGCACTGGGACAGAGCAGGTCTACTATGGCTACACCTTC. Amino acids: CASSTGTEQVYYGYTF. This chain connects TRBV5-4 to TRBJ1-2; 7 positions match TRBD1. The length of the CDR3 is 16 residues. The germline gives CDR1 SGHNT, CDR2 YYREEE (reference sequence). Trimming at V came to 4 bases and at J to 3 bases, leaving 12 bases not matched to a gene.

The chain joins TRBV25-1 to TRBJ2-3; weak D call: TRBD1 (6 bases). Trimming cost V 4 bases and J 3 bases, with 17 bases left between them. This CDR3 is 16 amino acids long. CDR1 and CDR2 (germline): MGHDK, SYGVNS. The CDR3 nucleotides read TGTGCCAGCAGTGCAGGGACATTGGGGTGGACAGATACGCAGTATTTT. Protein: CASSAGTLGWTDTQYF.

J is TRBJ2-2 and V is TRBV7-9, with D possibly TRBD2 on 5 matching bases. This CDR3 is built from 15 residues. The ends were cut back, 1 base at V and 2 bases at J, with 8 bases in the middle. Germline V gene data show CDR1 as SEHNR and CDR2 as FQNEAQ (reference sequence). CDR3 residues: CASSLVGLNTGELFF. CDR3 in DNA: TGTGCCAGCAGCTTAGTAGGACTCAACACCGGGGAGCTGTTTTTT.

CDR3 nucleotides: TGTGCCAGCAGCCATTTGGGAGGGGGATTTGACACTGAAGCTTTCTTT. It is translated as CASSHLGGGFDTEAFF. V and J are TRBV14 and TRBJ1-1; maybe TRBD1 (6 bases). Per the germline V gene, CDR1 is SGHDN and CDR2 is FVKESK. With 3 bases removed from V and 3 bases from J, the gap between germline ends came to 17 bases. The CDR3 runs to 16 residues.

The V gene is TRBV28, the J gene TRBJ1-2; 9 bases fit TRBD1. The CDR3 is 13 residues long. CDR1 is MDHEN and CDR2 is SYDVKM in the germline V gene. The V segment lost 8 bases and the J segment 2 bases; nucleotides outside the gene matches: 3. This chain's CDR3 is CASGGQGNYGYTF. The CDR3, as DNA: TGTGCCAGCGGAGGACAGGGGAACTATGGCTACACCTTC.

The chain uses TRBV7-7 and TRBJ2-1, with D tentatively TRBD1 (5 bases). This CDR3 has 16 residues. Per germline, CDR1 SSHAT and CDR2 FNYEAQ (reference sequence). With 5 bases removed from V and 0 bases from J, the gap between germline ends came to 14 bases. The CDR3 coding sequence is TGTGCCAGCAGCCCCCCGGACACGAGCTCCTACAATGAGCAGTTCTTC. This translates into CASSPPDTSSYNEQFF.

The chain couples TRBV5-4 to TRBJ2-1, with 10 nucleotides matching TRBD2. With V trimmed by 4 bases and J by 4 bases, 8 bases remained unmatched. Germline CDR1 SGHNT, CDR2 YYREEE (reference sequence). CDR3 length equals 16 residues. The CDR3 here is CASSGLRLAGYNEQFF. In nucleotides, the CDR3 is TGTGCCAGCAGCGGACTAAGACTAGCGGGTTACAATGAGCAGTTCTTC.

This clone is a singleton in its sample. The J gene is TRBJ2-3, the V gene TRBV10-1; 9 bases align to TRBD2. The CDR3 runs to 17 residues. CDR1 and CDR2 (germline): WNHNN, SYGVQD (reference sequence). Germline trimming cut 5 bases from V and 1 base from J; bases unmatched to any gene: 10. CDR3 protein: CASSTSGLASGTDTQYF. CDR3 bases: TGCGCCAGCAGTACCTCCGGACTAGCGTCGGGCACAGATACGCAGTATTTT.

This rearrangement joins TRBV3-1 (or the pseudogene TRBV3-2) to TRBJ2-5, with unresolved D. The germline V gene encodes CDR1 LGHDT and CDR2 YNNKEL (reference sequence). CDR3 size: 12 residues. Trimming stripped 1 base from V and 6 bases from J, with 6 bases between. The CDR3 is CASSQGAKTQYF. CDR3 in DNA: TGTGCCAGCAGCCAAGGTGCGAAGACCCAGTACTTC.

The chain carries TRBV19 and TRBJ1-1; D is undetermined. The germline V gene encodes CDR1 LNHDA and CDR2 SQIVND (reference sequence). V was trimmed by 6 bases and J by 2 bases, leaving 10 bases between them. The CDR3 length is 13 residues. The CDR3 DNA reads TGTGCCAGTAGACCAAGAGTTAACACTGAAGCTTTCTTT. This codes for CASRPRVNTEAFF.

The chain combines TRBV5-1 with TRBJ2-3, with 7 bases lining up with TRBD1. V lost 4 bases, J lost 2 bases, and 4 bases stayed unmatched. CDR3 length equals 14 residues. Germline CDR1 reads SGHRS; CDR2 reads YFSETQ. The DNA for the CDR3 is TGCGCCAGCAGCATAGGGACAGTCACAGATACGCAGTATTTT. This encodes CASSIGTVTDTQYF.

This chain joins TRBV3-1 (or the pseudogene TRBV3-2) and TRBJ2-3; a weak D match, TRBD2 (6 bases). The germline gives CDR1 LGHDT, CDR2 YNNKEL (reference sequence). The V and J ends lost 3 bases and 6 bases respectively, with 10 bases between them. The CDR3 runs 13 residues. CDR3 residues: CASSQRGLDTQYF. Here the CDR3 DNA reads TGTGCCAGCAGCCAGCGGGGCTTGGATACGCAGTATTTT.

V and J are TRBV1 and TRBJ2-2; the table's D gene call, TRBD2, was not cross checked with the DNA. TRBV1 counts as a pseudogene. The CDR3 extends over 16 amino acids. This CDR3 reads CTRRHRGAGGTGELFF. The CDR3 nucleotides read TGCACCCGCCGCCACCGGGGGGCGGGGGGCACCGGGGAGCTGTTTTTT.

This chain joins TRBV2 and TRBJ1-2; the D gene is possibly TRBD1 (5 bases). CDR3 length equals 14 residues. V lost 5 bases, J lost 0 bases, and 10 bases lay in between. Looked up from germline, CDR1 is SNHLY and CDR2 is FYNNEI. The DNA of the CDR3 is TGTGCCAGCAGTTCGTCGACAGCTAACTATGGCTACACCTTC. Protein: CASSSSTANYGYTF. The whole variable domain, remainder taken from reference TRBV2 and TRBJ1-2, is EPEVTQTPSHQVTQMGQEVILRCVPISNHLYFYWYRQILGQKVEFLVSFYNNEISEKSEIFDDQFSVERPDGSNFTLKIRSTKLEDSAMYFCASSSSTANYGYTFGSGTRLTVV.

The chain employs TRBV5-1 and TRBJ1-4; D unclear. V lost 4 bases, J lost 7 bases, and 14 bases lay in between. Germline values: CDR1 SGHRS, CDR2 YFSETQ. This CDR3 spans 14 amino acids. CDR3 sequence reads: CASSLTSVGEKLFF. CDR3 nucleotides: TGCGCCAGCAGCCTAACTTCGGTCGGTGAAAAACTGTTTTTT.